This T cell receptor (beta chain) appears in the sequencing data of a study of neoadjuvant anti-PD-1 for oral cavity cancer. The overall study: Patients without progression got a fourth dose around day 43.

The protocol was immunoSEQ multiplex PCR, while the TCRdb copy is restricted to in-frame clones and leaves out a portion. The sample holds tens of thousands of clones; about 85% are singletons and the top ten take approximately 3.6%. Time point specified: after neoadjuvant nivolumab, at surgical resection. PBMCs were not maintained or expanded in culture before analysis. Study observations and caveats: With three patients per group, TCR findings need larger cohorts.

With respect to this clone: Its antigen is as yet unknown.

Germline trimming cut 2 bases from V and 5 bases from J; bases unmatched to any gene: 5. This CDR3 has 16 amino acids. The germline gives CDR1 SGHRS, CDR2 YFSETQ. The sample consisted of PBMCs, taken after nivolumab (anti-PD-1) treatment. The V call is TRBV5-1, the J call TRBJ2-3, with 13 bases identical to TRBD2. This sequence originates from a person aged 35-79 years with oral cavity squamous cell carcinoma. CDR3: CASSLGTSGNRDTQYF. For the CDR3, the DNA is TGCGCCAGCAGCTTAGGGACTAGCGGGAATAGAGATACGCAGTATTTT.